These T cell receptor beta chains were read from a single sample in a study of immune cell composition in non-small cell lung cancer. The repertoire was sequenced with immunoSEQ multiplex PCR; TCRdb's copy has only in-frame clones and lacks some. The sample has about 2,500 clones, 70% to 90% seen once. The source material was lung tumor tissue. The receptors were gathered from a human donor with non-small cell lung cancer. CDR3s include the opening cysteine and the closing phenylalanine or tryptophan. D genes are given only for firm matches. Where a row states a size, it is once, few, many or the class of an expanded clone; other rows omit it.

>TRBV10-3|TRBJ2-1|-|once
CAISEYHRVGPRIYNEQFF
TGTGCCATCAGTGAGTACCACCGGGTGGGTCCAAGGATCTACAATGAGCAGTTCTTC
>TRBV5-1|TRBJ2-1|TRBD1|once
CASSALDRGSHNEQFF
TGCGCCAGCAGCGCCCTTGACAGGGGATCACACAATGAGCAGTTCTTC
>TRBV28|TRBJ1-5|-|-
CASSLEGQPQHF
TGTGCCAGCAGTTTGGAGGGTCAGCCCCAGCATTTT
>TRBV25-1|TRBJ2-7|TRBD1|-
CASMPAGGYEQYF
TGTGCCAGCATGCCGGCAGGGGGATACGAGCAGTACTTC
>TRBV27|TRBJ1-2|-|-
CASSQITDSSYTF
TGTGCCAGCAGTCAAATTACGGACAGTAGCTACACCTTC
>TRBV9|TRBJ2-1|-|-
CASSVQGYEQFF
TGTGCCAGCAGCGTCCAGGGCTATGAGCAGTTCTTC
>TRBV4-1|TRBJ1-5|-|-
CASSQGTPTRNQPQHF
TGCGCCAGCAGCCAAGGGACACCGACAAGGAATCAGCCCCAGCATTTT
>TRBV19|TRBJ2-7|-|-
CASRQTGTNSYEQYF
TGTGCCAGTAGACAGACAGGCACTAACTCCTACGAGCAGTACTTC
>TRBV11-2|TRBJ2-1|-|-
CASSAGWNNEQFF
TGTGCCAGCAGCGCGGGCTGGAACAATGAGCAGTTCTTC
>TRBV11-1|TRBJ2-5|TRBD1|-
CASSSADRIRETQYF
TGTGCCAGCAGCTCAGCGGACAGGATTCGAGAGACCCAGTACTTC
>TRBV18|TRBJ2-1|-|-
CASSPPYRSSFRGGNEQFF
TGTGCCAGCTCACCACCATACCGGTCCTCGTTCAGAGGAGGCAATGAGCAGTTCTTC